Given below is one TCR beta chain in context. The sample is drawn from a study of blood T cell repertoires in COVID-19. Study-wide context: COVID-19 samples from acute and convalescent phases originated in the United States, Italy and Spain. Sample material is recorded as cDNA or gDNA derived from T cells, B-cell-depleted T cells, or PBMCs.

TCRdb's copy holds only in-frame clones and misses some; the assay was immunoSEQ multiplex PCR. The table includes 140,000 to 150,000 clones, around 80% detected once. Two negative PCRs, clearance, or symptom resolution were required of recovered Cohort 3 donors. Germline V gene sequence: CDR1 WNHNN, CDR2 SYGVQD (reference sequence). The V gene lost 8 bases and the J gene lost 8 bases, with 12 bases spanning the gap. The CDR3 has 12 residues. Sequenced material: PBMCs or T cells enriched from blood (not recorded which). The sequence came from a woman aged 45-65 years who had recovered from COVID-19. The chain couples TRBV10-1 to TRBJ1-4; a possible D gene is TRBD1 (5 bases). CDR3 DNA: TGCGCCAGCTCTAGGGGTAGGGAAAAACTGTTTTTT. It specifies CASSRGREKLFF.